Reported below is one T cell receptor beta chain. Its antigen target is currently unknown. Base-call qualities are not available, and no considerably larger clone is one nucleotide away. Library preparation was by the immunoSEQ multiplex PCR assay. High-throughput TCR-beta CDR3 sequencing of genomic DNA from most patients was performed by Adaptive Biotechnologies. Processing in the source paper ran as follows. TCR sequencing data were retrieved from Adaptive's ImmunoSEQ software for around 19 patients, whereas a few other patients were processed with MiXCR and VDJtools. CDR3 nucleotide sequences shared between donor and recipient were removed because the origin of such sequences could not be assigned. To count as alloreactive, a clone needed at least 2-fold expansion over unstimulated cells and a minimum CFSE-low frequency of 0.002% (template counts) or 0.001% (read counts). Clones were considered mappable if detected in sequenced pre-transplant spleen, lymph node, or MLR CFSE-low populations of the donor or recipient. The cumulative frequency of alloreactive clones was calculated as a percentage of all sequences, weighted by copy number. TCRdb took this table from immuneACCESS and kept in-frame rearrangements with V and J called. Such tables lack part of the clones; where checked against another copy, unresolved V genes explain under half of the gap, and the rest is unexplained. The V and J calls and clone size are taken from that table; D and trimming were inferred from the DNA. Here the sample has around 25,000 clones; approximately 95% occur a single time. The top ten hold around 0.56% of the sample.

The data stem from a study of graft-versus-host responses after intestinal transplantation (dated by TCRdb to about 2021). Context from the whole study: Recipients received multivisceral, liver-intestinal, or isolated intestinal transplants. Anti-thymocyte globulin induction was given to all recipients, followed by maintenance tacrolimus and steroids for about 3 years. After intestinal transplantation, graft-versus-host and host-versus-graft alloreactive T cell clones were followed in the graft, circulation and bone marrow using bulk TCR-beta CDR3 sequencing. Alloreactive clones were identified by sequencing pre-transplant mixed lymphocyte reaction products and comparing them with unstimulated pre-transplant donor and recipient T cells. A cohort of some 24 intestinal transplant recipients, including one retransplant, was enrolled, and 3 patients lacking pretransplant specimens were excluded. Donor T cell macrochimerism was defined as a peak of at least 4% donor T cells among recipient peripheral blood mononuclear cells. Rather than being sequenced by the commercial service, samples from a few later patients were sequenced in-house on an Illumina MiSeq and processed with MiXCR.

Germline trimming: 10 bases from V, 7 bases from J; junction bases outside gene matches: 12. The CDR3 contains 14 residues, cysteine and phenylalanine counted. Only the CDR3 DNA stays, 42 bases, in frame from base 1. Looking up the germline V gene yields CDR1 MNHNS and CDR2 SASEGT. Blood samples were collected up to 4 times in the first month after transplant and then at least monthly when available. Overall results and qualifications from the work: Patients with donor T cell macrochimerism had high GvH to HvG T cell clonal ratios in their allografts. The relatively low number and heterogeneity of intestinal transplant patients limited the conclusions. Early after transplant, peak levels of circulating GvH clones were found to be associated with declines in HvG clones. GvH clones were detected in recipient bone marrow, and some appeared earlier in ileal mucosa or blood, consistent with an intestinal mucosal origin.

This sequence originates from a human patient who received an intestinal transplant, so some T cells may come from the graft donor. The rearrangement joined TRBV6-1 to TRBJ2-1; TRBD2 agrees with 8 junctional bases. Sequences were derived from PBMCs, sampled 156 days after intestinal transplant. The CDR3 is CATQSGRGGNEQFF. The nucleotide sequence reads TGTGCCACCCAAAGCGGGAGAGGGGGGAATGAGCAGTTCTTC.